One and the same sample provided the 22 T cell receptor beta chains below, sequenced in a study of PD-L1 blockade in urothelial cancer. Produced via immunoSEQ multiplex PCR; TCRdb's table is partial and in-frame only. The sample includes 45,000 to 60,000 clones, 84% seen only once; the top ten take about 5.6%. The source was PBMCs, collected around atezolizumab (anti-PD-L1) treatment. These receptor sequences come from a middle-aged man with urothelial cancer.

This clone was seen many times. The rearrangement uses TRBV12-2 and TRBJ2-7; no check of the table's D call, TRBD1, against the DNA was made. TRBV12-2 is tagged as a pseudogene. This CDR3 spans 13 amino acids. For the CDR3, the DNA is TGTGCAAGTCGCCCCCCGGGACAAAAGGAGCAGTACTTC. This codes for CASRPPGQKEQYF.

The chain couples TRBV28 to TRBJ1-2; 7 bases fit TRBD1. The CDR3 is made up of 15 amino acids. Trimming at V came to 3 bases and at J to 2 bases, leaving 6 bases not matched to a gene. CDR1 is MDHEN, CDR2 SYDVKM, per germline. DNA of the CDR3: TGTGCCAGCAGTTTGACGCTGACAGGGAACTATGGCTACACCTTC. It specifies CASSLTLTGNYGYTF.

This clone appeared a few times. V is TRBV6-5 and J is TRBJ2-2; D perhaps matches TRBD1 (7 bases). Germline V CDR1 and CDR2: MNHEY, SVGAGI. The CDR3 has 13 amino acids. Trimming pared 6 bases from V and 7 bases from J, leaving 12 bases between. The CDR3 loop reads CASRAGGGGELFF. CDR3 nucleotides: TGTGCCAGCAGAGCAGGGGGAGGCGGGGAGCTGTTTTTT.

The chain combines TRBV4-1 with TRBJ2-7; weak D call: TRBD2 (5 bases). CDR3 size: 14 residues. Trimming left V 0 bases short and J 4 bases short, with 10 bases between. CDR1 MGHRA and CDR2 YSYEKL come from the germline V gene. The CDR3 region is CASSQELRAYEQYF. CDR3 nucleotides: TGCGCCAGCAGCCAAGAGCTGCGGGCTTACGAGCAGTACTTC.

J is TRBJ2-5 and V is TRBV9; 8 positions agree with TRBD1. The CDR3 runs 15 residues. J gave up 4 bases and V 4 bases, and 9 bases lay outside the gene matches. Germline V gene data show CDR1 as SGDLS and CDR2 as YYNGEE. This CDR3 reads CASSPRLDRGETQYF. The CDR3 nucleotides read TGTGCCAGCAGCCCCAGACTAGACAGGGGAGAGACCCAGTACTTC. Combining the CDR3 with reference TRBV9 and TRBJ2-5 gives the whole variable domain DSGVTQTPKHLITATGQRVTLRCSPRSGDLSVYWYQQSLDQGLQFLIQYYNGEERAKGNILERFSAQQFPDLHSELNLSSLELGDSALYFCASSPRLDRGETQYFGPGTRLLVL.

The CDR3 reads CASSLPRRSGRSDTQYF. CDR3 nucleotides: TGTGCCAGCAGCTTGCCCCGAAGGAGCGGGAGGTCAGATACGCAGTATTTT. The V gene is TRBV5-6, the J gene TRBJ2-3, with 9 bases identical to TRBD2. Germline CDR1 is SGHDT and CDR2 is YYEEEE. This CDR3 is built from 17 residues. The trim removed 1 base at V and 4 bases at J, leaving 10 bases unmatched.

The chain employs TRBV28 and TRBJ1-2; 10 nucleotides line up with TRBD1. The CDR3 loop spans 16 amino acids. Germline CDR1 reads MDHEN; CDR2 reads SYDVKM. V trimming: 5 bases; J trimming: 6 bases; junction bases outside the gene matches: 12. The CDR3: CASSPTSGQGIDGYTF. Written as DNA, the CDR3 is TGTGCCAGCAGTCCGACCTCGGGACAGGGGATAGATGGCTACACCTTC.

The chain recombines TRBV5-1 with TRBJ2-7, with 8 bases that match TRBD1. Germline V gene data show CDR1 as SGHRS and CDR2 as YFSETQ. V lost 4 bases, J lost 12 bases, and 12 bases stayed unmatched. The CDR3 length is 13 residues. As DNA, the CDR3 is TGCGCCAGCAGCCGGGACAGGCGCTCCGAGTGGTACTTC. This sequence encodes CASSRDRRSEWYF.

The chain combines TRBV19 with TRBJ2-7, with TRBD1 matching 8 bases. V trimming: 6 bases; J trimming: 3 bases; junction bases outside the gene matches: 7. The germline CDR1 and CDR2 sequences are LNHDA and SQIVND (reference sequence). The CDR3 has 14 amino acids. DNA for the CDR3: TGTGCCAGTAGAGGCCTTACAGGGGGCTACGAGCAGTACTTC. Its translation: CASRGLTGGYEQYF.

This clone came up a few times. The chain joins TRBV11-2 to TRBJ1-2; 9 bases fit TRBD1. The trim removed 4 bases at V and 4 bases at J, leaving 16 bases unmatched. The CDR3 spans 18 residues. In germline, CDR1 is SGHAT, CDR2 FQNNGV. The CDR3 sequence is CASSSLRDRAVLGYGYTF. CDR3 nucleotide sequence: TGTGCCAGCAGCTCACTACGGGACAGGGCCGTTCTTGGCTATGGCTACACCTTC.

This sequence joins TRBV2 and TRBJ2-7; D might be TRBD2 (6 bases). The CDR3 consists of 13 residues. V lost 6 bases to trimming and J lost 7 bases, with 16 bases between them. CDR1 SNHLY and CDR2 FYNNEI come from the germline V gene. The CDR3 protein is CASREGPVGEQYF. The CDR3, as DNA: TGTGCCAGCAGGGAGGGACCTGTGGGGGAGCAGTACTTC.

This clone was observed once. The chain is built from TRBV9 and TRBJ2-4; 7 nucleotides match TRBD1. The ends lost 2 bases at V and 6 bases at J; junction bases unmatched: 8. The CDR3 is 15 amino acids. Germline values: CDR1 SGDLS, CDR2 YYNGEE. The CDR3 region is CASSVTEGQRNIQYF. The CDR3, as DNA: TGTGCCAGCAGCGTTACTGAGGGACAGAGAAACATTCAGTACTTC.

V is TRBV9 and J is TRBJ2-3; TRBD1 matches 8 bases. The CDR3 extends over 15 amino acids. Looked up from germline, CDR1 is SGDLS and CDR2 is YYNGEE. Germline trimming cut 4 bases from V and 2 bases from J; bases unmatched to any gene: 6. CDR3 sequence: CASSILDRDTDTQYF. The DNA of the CDR3 is TGTGCCAGCAGCATCCTGGACAGGGACACAGATACGCAGTATTTT. Looking up the rest from reference TRBV9 and TRBJ2-3 gives the full variable domain: DSGVTQTPKHLITATGQRVTLRCSPRSGDLSVYWYQQSLDQGLQFLIQYYNGEERAKGNILERFSAQQFPDLHSELNLSSLELGDSALYFCASSILDRDTDTQYFGPGTRLTVL.

V usage is TRBV21-1 and J usage is TRBJ1-5. TRBV21-1 is a listed pseudogene. The CDR3 covers 12 residues. This CDR3 reads CASMRRNQPQHF. In nucleotides, the CDR3 is TGTGCTAGTATGCGGCGCAATCAGCCCCAGCATTTT.

The rearrangement uses TRBV2 and TRBJ1-4, with 7 bases that match TRBD1. The CDR3 is 15 residues long. Losses at the gene ends were 4 bases for V and 8 bases for J; bases not matched to a gene: 10. Germline loops: CDR1 SNHLY, CDR2 FYNNEI. The CDR3 DNA is TGTGCCAGCAGTGTTTCGAGGGGGCTTTGGGAAAAACTGTTTTTT. This sequence encodes CASSVSRGLWEKLFF.

The rearrangement joins TRBV6-5 to TRBJ2-1, with TRBD2 matching over 9 bases. The V segment lost 5 bases and the J segment 6 bases; nucleotides outside the gene matches: 2. Per germline, CDR1 MNHEY and CDR2 SVGAGI. The CDR3 extends over 13 amino acids. As DNA, the CDR3 is TGTGCCAGCAGTGAGCGGGGGGTCAATGAGCAGTTCTTC. This encodes CASSERGVNEQFF.

The V gene is TRBV19, the J gene TRBJ1-5, with 9 bases aligning to TRBD1. This CDR3 has 14 amino acids. The V and J ends lost 5 bases and 7 bases, in that order; junction bases with no gene match: 6. Germline-derived CDR1 and CDR2 are LNHDA and SQIVND (reference sequence). The CDR3 DNA is TGTGCCAGTAGTTCGACAGGGGGAGGCCAGCCCCAGCATTTT. Its translation is CASSSTGGGQPQHF.

V gene TRBV10-3 combines with J gene TRBJ2-3, with TRBD2 identical over 9 bases. The CDR3 consists of 16 residues. Germline CDR1 and CDR2: ENHRY and SYGVKD. The ends lost 2 bases at V and 5 bases at J; junction bases unmatched: 8. CDR3 nucleotide sequence: TGTGCCATCAGTGAGGCCCTAGCGGGATTCCAAGATACGCAGTATTTT. As protein: CAISEALAGFQDTQYF.

CDR3 nucleotides: TGTGCCACCAGCAGCCCTCGCGGTAGGCGGGGCGACATTCAGTACTTC. This codes for CATSSPRGRRGDIQYF. V gene TRBV15 combines with J gene TRBJ2-4, with a weak D call TRBD2 (6 bases). From germline, CDR1 is LNHNV and CDR2 YYDKDF (reference sequence). V was pared by 3 bases and J by 8 bases, with 20 bases between. This CDR3 contains 16 residues.

This clone was counted a single time. The chain recombines TRBV5-1 with TRBJ2-7; TRBD2 is a possible D gene (5 bases). V lost 3 bases to trimming and J lost 4 bases, with 11 bases between them. Germline V gives CDR1 SGHRS, CDR2 YFSETQ. This CDR3 has 13 amino acids. CDR3 nucleotides: TGCGCCAGCAGCTCTATGACTACTTACGAGCAGTACTTC. This translates into CASSSMTTYEQYF.

The chain links TRBV7-6 to TRBJ2-3; D not certain. Between the trimmed V and J ends, which lost 1 base and 4 bases, there was a span of 9 bases. The CDR3 length is 14 residues. In germline, CDR1 is SGHVS, CDR2 FNYEAQ. The CDR3 loop is CASSLVPGPDTQYF. The CDR3 bases are TGTGCCAGCAGCTTAGTACCCGGTCCAGATACGCAGTATTTT.

V and J are TRBV30 and TRBJ2-6, with 7 bases lining up with TRBD1. Germline CDR1 and CDR2: GTSNPN and SVGIG (reference sequence). The ends lost 3 bases at V and 0 bases at J; junction bases unmatched: 8. CDR3 length: 17 amino acids. CDR3 loop: CAWSRPGTVSGANVLTF. Here the CDR3 DNA reads TGTGCCTGGAGCCGACCCGGGACAGTCTCTGGGGCCAACGTCCTGACTTTC.